The rows below give T cell receptor beta chains drawn from one sample of a study of human CD8 memory T cell subsets. No DNA is given; TCRdb re-called the 5' RACE reads and lists each CDR3 protein once. In total, the table holds 15,000 or so distinct CDR3 sequences. Source material: CD8+ stem-like memory T cells (TSCM and TCM) sorted from PBMCs. These receptors originate from a human donor in good health. Each CDR3 is given with its conserved first and last residue. Only some rows state a clone size, as once, few, many or a class for expanded clones.

TRBJ2-2	TRBV27	-	CASSPSGANTGELFF
TRBJ2-1	TRBV7-9	-	CASSYPGDSQFF
TRBJ2-1	TRBV4-3	-	CASSRAQGAVHAEQFF
TRBJ2-7	TRBV19	-	CASSLGRLAGVGEQYF
TRBJ2-1	TRBV7-9	-	CASSHIEGGYNEQFF
TRBJ2-1	TRBV2	-	CASSFLAGELLEQFF
TRBJ2-7	TRBV12-3/TRBV12-4	-	CASSRITAQSHPYEQYF
TRBJ2-1	TRBV30	-	CAWDSGRAMEQFF
TRBJ1-1	TRBV3-1	-	CASSQDGVRTEAFF
TRBJ2-7	TRBV28	medium-sized	CASRHLQGGQYF
TRBJ1-4	TRBV27	-	CASSQWDGDEKLFF
TRBJ1-5	TRBV4-1	-	CASSLLDGSNQPQHF
TRBJ2-1	TRBV5-6	-	CASSPGTSGYNEQFF
TRBJ1-1	TRBV6-5	medium-sized	CASSYSGPVNTEAFF
TRBJ2-6	TRBV28	-	CASSPVGSGANVLTF
TRBJ1-3	TRBV15	-	CATSSTGQAYSGNTIYF
TRBJ2-1	TRBV28	large	CASSLLAGFHEQFF
TRBJ2-7	TRBV19	-	CASSITGVSYEQYF
TRBJ1-1	TRBV7-9	-	CASSHPRDAAFF
TRBJ2-5	TRBV7-7	-	CASSLPDGTVGRETQYF
TRBJ2-1	TRBV2	medium-sized	CASSDGGLSYNEQFF
TRBJ2-3	TRBV28	-	CASSPLADSTDTQYF
TRBJ1-2	TRBV20-1	-	CSARDGNREYGYTF
TRBJ2-1	TRBV4-1	medium-sized	CASSLLFDNEQFF
TRBJ2-3	TRBV6-5	-	CASSYLGGSGTDTQYF
TRBJ2-5	TRBV3-1	-	CASSQDSASLLQETQYF